This T cell receptor beta chain was captured by sequencing in a study of control samples from healthy donors and cancer patients. This CDR3 has 16 residues. With V trimmed by 2 bases and J by 1 base, 4 bases remained unmatched. CDR1 is LGHNA, CDR2 YSLEER, per germline. This clone was recorded only once. Assay used: immunoSEQ multiplex PCR; TCRdb lists only in-frame clones, some missing. This sample has 100,000 to 150,000 clones, with around 87% found just once. The chain combines TRBV4-3 with TRBJ2-5; 10 nucleotides match TRBD2. Material for sequencing was blood. The source of this sequence is a middle-aged man in good health. CDR3: CASSQIAGGTQETQYF. CDR3 nucleotides: TGCGCCAGCAGCCAAATAGCGGGGGGCACCCAAGAGACCCAGTACTTC.